The next 13 T cell receptor beta chains were all read from a single sample in a study of T-cell memory formation after mild COVID-19. TCRdb redid the calling of the 5' RACE reads with MiXCR, one entry per CDR3 protein. The sample lists 540,000 or so distinct CDR3 sequences; roughly 20% were seen once. Material for sequencing was PBMCs or a T cell subset sorted from them (not recorded which). Receptor source: an adult woman who had mild COVID-19 (a few samples of this study predate the infection). Cell type and time point are not known.

The V and J genes are TRBV9 and TRBJ2-3; D is uncertain. In germline, CDR1 is SGDLS, CDR2 YYNGEE. The CDR3 runs to 14 residues. With 0 bases removed from V and 0 bases from J, the gap between germline ends came to 5 bases. The CDR3 protein is CASSVAPSTDTQYF. The CDR3 DNA is TGTGCCAGCAGCGTAGCTCCTAGCACAGATACGCAGTATTTT.

The CDR3 bases are TGTGCCAGCAGCCAAGCGGGGCTAGATACGCAGTATTTT. Encoded protein: CASSQAGLDTQYF. V is TRBV4-2 and J is TRBJ2-3, with D perhaps matching TRBD1 or TRBD2 (5 bases each). Germline V gives CDR1 LGHNA, CDR2 YNFKEQ. This CDR3 contains 13 residues. V was cut by 1 base and J by 5 bases, with 7 bases left in between.

V usage is TRBV6-1 and J usage is TRBJ2-3; D is ambiguous. This CDR3 region has 15 residues. Germline V CDR1 and CDR2: MNHNS, SASEGT. V lost 2 bases and J 0 bases, leaving 9 bases between the germline ends. CDR3 coding DNA: TGTGCCAGCAGTGAATATAGGGCTAGCACAGATACGCAGTATTTT. The encoded protein is CASSEYRASTDTQYF.

J is TRBJ2-7 and V is TRBV2; D unclear. CDR1 is SNHLY, CDR2 FYNNEI, per germline. The germline V and J ends were trimmed by 7 bases and 0 bases, with 10 bases remaining between them. The CDR3 totals 13 residues. For the CDR3, the DNA is TGTGCCAGCACGCAATATTTCTCCTACGAGCAGTACTTC. Amino acids: CASTQYFSYEQYF.

The chain employs TRBV20-1 and TRBJ2-7; D unresolved. Trimming stripped 5 bases from V and 3 bases from J, with 14 bases between. This CDR3 comprises 13 residues. Germline lookup yields CDR1 DFQATT and CDR2 SNEGSKA (reference sequence). CDR3 protein: CSAGGLDHYEQYF. DNA of the CDR3: TGCAGTGCTGGCGGTCTAGACCACTACGAGCAGTACTTC.

V usage is TRBV13 and J usage is TRBJ2-1, with TRBD1 matching 12 bases. The CDR3 contains 17 residues. The ends lost 4 bases at V and 4 bases at J; junction bases unmatched: 8. The germline gives CDR1 PRHDT, CDR2 FYEKMQ (reference sequence). The CDR3 spells CASSSPGQGAGYNEQFF. As DNA, the CDR3 is TGTGCCAGCAGCTCCCCGGGACAGGGGGCCGGTTACAATGAGCAGTTCTTC. Drawing the rest from reference TRBV13 and TRBJ2-1, the complete variable domain is AAGVIQSPRHLIKEKRETATLKCYPIPRHDTVYWYQQGPGQDPQFLISFYEKMQSDKGSIPDRFSAQQFSDYHSELNMSSLELGDSALYFCASSSPGQGAGYNEQFFGPGTRLTVL.

This clonotype was picked up a small number of times. The V gene is TRBV9, the J gene TRBJ2-7; D tentatively fits TRBD1 or TRBD2 (5 bases each). This CDR3 has 14 residues. The germline V gene has CDR1 SGDLS and CDR2 YYNGEE. V was trimmed by 0 bases and J by 4 bases, leaving 11 bases between them. The CDR3 is CASSVGGDLYEQYF. CDR3 coding DNA: TGTGCCAGCAGCGTAGGAGGGGATCTTTACGAGCAGTACTTC. Supplemented by reference TRBV9 and TRBJ2-7, the full variable domain reads DSGVTQTPKHLITATGQRVTLRCSPRSGDLSVYWYQQSLDQGLQFLIQYYNGEERAKGNILERFSAQQFPDLHSELNLSSLELGDSALYFCASSVGGDLYEQYFGPGTRLTVT.

The chain recombines TRBV6-2 or TRBV6-3 with TRBJ1-5, with 7 bases that match TRBD1. CDR3 size: 14 residues. Per germline, CDR1 MNHEY and CDR2 SVGEGT. The V segment lost 6 bases and the J segment 7 bases; nucleotides outside the gene matches: 9. CDR3 coding DNA: TGTGCCAGCAGGGTAAACAGGGGTGGGCAGCCCCAGCATTTT. This codes for CASRVNRGGQPQHF.

This clonotype occurred a few times. This rearrangement joins TRBV18 to TRBJ2-7; either TRBD1 or TRBD2 may fit D (5 bases each). Trimming removed 2 bases at V and 3 bases at J, with 17 bases between. Germline values: CDR1 KGHSH, CDR2 LQKENI. This CDR3 contains 16 residues. The chain's CDR3 is CASSPGSDSSFYEQYF. CDR3 nucleotide sequence: TGTGCCAGCTCACCAGGGAGCGACAGTAGTTTCTACGAGCAGTACTTC.

The chain carries TRBV5-6 and TRBJ1-5; D remains unclear. Per germline, CDR1 SGHDT and CDR2 YYEEEE. This CDR3 region has 12 residues. Trimming took off 3 bases at V and 6 bases at J, with 7 bases between the two ends. Here the CDR3 DNA reads TGTGCCAGCAGCTCCAGTACTCAGCCCCAGCATTTT. Amino acid sequence: CASSSSTQPQHF.

This clonotype turned up a few times. Here the CDR3 reads CASIQPGLGDNEQFF. CDR3 sequence (DNA): TGTGCCAGTATCCAGCCAGGGCTTGGGGACAATGAGCAGTTCTTC. The rearrangement uses TRBV19 and TRBJ2-1; D perhaps matches TRBD1 (5 bases). The CDR3 has 15 residues. In germline, CDR1 is LNHDA, CDR2 SQIVND (reference sequence). V lost 7 bases and J lost 5, with 18 bases in between.

The V call is TRBV11-3, the J call TRBJ2-4; the D call may be TRBD1 or TRBD2 (5 bases each). CDR1 SGHNT and CDR2 YENEEA come from the germline V gene. Trimming stripped 1 base from V and 4 bases from J, with 17 bases between. The CDR3 has 17 residues. The CDR3 bases are TGTGCCAGCAGCTTAGCTAGCCTCGAGTGGGGGAAAAACATTCAGTACTTC. Amino acid sequence: CASSLASLEWGKNIQYF. Supplemented by reference TRBV11-3 and TRBJ2-4, the full variable domain reads EAGVVQSPRYKIIEKKQPVAFWCNPISGHNTLYWYLQNLGQGPELLIRYENEEAVDDSQLPKDRFSAERLKGVDSTLKIQPAELGDSAVYLCASSLASLEWGKNIQYFGAGTRLSVL.

This clonotype was found many times. This chain joins TRBV12-3 or TRBV12-4 and TRBJ2-7; 9 nucleotides match TRBD2. Unmatched junction bases numbered 13, after V lost 5 bases and J lost 5 bases. CDR3 length: 16 amino acids. Here the CDR3 DNA reads TGTGCCAGCAGTGGGGTCCTAGCGGGGTTTAGTCACGAGCAGTACTTC. Its protein product is CASSGVLAGFSHEQYF.